What follows describes a single T cell receptor beta chain. The sample holds a few counts of this clonotype. This receptor's antigen is unknown. Within one base of it there is no much larger clone, and no base qualities were kept. The listed sequencing device is Illumina HiSeq 1500. In TCRdb, the public reads were trimmed at Q25 with fastp and aligned with MiXCR, with productive beta chains retained. One record per CDR3 amino acid sequence lists the most common genes and DNA. The sample contains about 160,000 distinct CDR3 sequences, less than 25% of them found a single time. Roughly 25% of the sample comes from the top ten. The CDR3 measures 13 amino acids from cysteine to phenylalanine. The entry retains the CDR3 DNA only, 39 bases that are in frame from base 1. V is reduced by 7 bases and J by 4 bases, leaving a spacing of 14 bases between them. CDR1 and CDR2, per the germline V gene (reference sequence), are DFQATT and SNEGSKA.

This sample's treatment or condition label indicates: in vitro stimulation with specific CMV peptide epitopes to enrich CMV-specific T cells. This sample was included in a study of T cell repertoires in cytomegalovirus infection (dated 2019 in TCRdb). Describing the broader study: Recently identified HLA-C-restricted CMV epitopes, whose presentation resists viral immunomodulation, were targeted by peptide stimulations together with well-studied HLA-B-restricted epitopes. Donor HLA type was relevant to the analysis, as public TCR beta signatures indicated carriage of CMV infection together with the matching HLA type. What the research found in general, with its limitations: In both this cohort and an independent cohort of several hundred donors, the cumulative frequency of public TCR beta family members distinguished carriers of CMV infection plus the relevant HLA type. The ex vivo response was dominated by HLA-C-restricted CMV-specific TCR beta clonotypes, and the single most frequent clonotype in two of eight donors was supplied by these HLA-C-restricted clonotypes.

Sequenced material: CD8+ T cells from cultured PBMCs, taken from culture after CMV antigen stimulation. The rearranged chain carries TRBV20-1 and TRBJ1-5, and perhaps TRBD1 as D gene, on 5 matching bases. This sequence originates from a human donor in good health (CMV status not recorded). Some clones in this sample may be carry-over from other donors' samples. The CDR3 corresponds to CSVWDAVNQPQHF. The nucleotides are TGCAGTGTATGGGACGCAGTGAATCAGCCCCAGCATTTT.